The TCR beta chain under discussion was sequenced for a study of T cell repertoires in cytomegalovirus infection. At least ten counts were recorded for this clonotype. V shed 1 base and J shed 5 bases, with 6 bases lying between them. CDR3 length: 13 residues. Germline V gene lookup returns CDR1 MNHNS and CDR2 SASEGT. One entry per CDR3 protein results from TCRdb running MiXCR on the reads. Here the sample spans 450,000 to 600,000 distinct CDR3 sequences, 10% to 12% being singletons. The specimen was PBMCs. This sequence originates from a human donor in good health (CMV status not recorded). Some clones in this sample may be carry-over from other donors' samples. The V gene is TRBV6-1, the J gene TRBJ2-1; D remains ambiguous. The DNA for the CDR3 is TGTGCCAGCAGTGAAGAATGGGACAATGAGCAGTTCTTC. It is translated as CASSEEWDNEQFF.